This T cell receptor (beta chain) was found in a study of shared clonotypes between healthy human individuals. General study results and limits: Non-shared clonotypes displayed generation probabilities falling below those of clonotypes present in all four donors.

Clones were read by immunoSEQ multiplex PCR, and TCRdb kept only the in-frame ones, dropping some. The sample includes about 1.5 million clones, about 98% of them seen just once. Regarding this clone: Its target is unknown.

V dropped 11 bases and J dropped 3 bases, with 17 bases sitting between them. In germline, CDR1 is LNHDA, CDR2 SQIVND (reference sequence). The CDR3 length is 14 residues. Source material: naive CD4+ T cells sorted from blood. Subset reported: CD45RA+ positively selected. The sequence derives from a man aged 25-40 years in good health. This chain joins TRBV19 and TRBJ1-5; D possibly corresponds to TRBD1 (5 bases). CDR3 nucleotides: TGTGCCTCCCGGTCGGCCAGGGACAATCAGCCCCAGCATTTT. Translating it yields CASRSARDNQPQHF.